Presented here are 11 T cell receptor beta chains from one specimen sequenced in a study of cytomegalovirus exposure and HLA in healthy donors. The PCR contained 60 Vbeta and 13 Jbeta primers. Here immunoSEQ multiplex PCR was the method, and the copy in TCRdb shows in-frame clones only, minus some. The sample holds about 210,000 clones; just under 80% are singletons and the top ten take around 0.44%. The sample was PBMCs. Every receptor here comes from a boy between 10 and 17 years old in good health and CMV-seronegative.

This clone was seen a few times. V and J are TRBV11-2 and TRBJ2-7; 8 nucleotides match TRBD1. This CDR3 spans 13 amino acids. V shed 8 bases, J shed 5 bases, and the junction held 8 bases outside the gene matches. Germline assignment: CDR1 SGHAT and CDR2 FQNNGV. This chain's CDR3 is CASAGQGVDEQYF. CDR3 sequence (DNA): TGTGCCAGCGCCGGACAGGGAGTGGACGAGCAGTACTTC.

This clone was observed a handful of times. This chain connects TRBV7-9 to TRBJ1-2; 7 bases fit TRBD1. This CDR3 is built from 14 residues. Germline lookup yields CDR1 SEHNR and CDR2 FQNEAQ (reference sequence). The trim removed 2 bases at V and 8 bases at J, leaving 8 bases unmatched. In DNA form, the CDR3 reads TGTGCCAGCAGCTTATCAACAGGGGCGAACGGCTACACCTTC. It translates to CASSLSTGANGYTF. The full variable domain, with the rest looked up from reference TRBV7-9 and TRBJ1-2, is DTGVSQNPRHKITKRGQNVTFRCDPISEHNRLYWYRQTLGQGPEFLTYFQNEAQLEKSRLLSDRFSAERPKGSFSTLEIQRTEQGDSAMYLCASSLSTGANGYTFGSGTRLTVV.

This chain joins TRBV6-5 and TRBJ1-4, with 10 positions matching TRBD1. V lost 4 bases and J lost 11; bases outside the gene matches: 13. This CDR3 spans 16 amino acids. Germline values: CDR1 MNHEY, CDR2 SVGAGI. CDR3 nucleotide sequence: TGTGCCAGCAGTTTGAAGCGGACAGGGGGGGCCTCGAAACTGTTTTTT. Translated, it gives CASSLKRTGGASKLFF.

The CDR3 DNA follows: TGTGCCAGCCAAGGGACAGGGCCGAACACTGAAGCTTTCTTT. Translation: CASQGTGPNTEAFF. This chain connects TRBV6-1 to TRBJ1-1; TRBD1 aligns across 9 bases. Germline V lookup: CDR1 MNHNS, CDR2 SASEGT. V lost 8 bases to trimming and J lost 1 base; unmatched junction nucleotides: 5. The CDR3 totals 14 residues.

CDR3 DNA sequence: TGTGCCTGGAGCCGACCGGGACTTGACTATGGCTACACCTTC. Translation: CAWSRPGLDYGYTF. The gene calls are TRBV30 and TRBJ1-2; tentatively, D is TRBD1 (5 bases). The germline V gene encodes CDR1 GTSNPN and CDR2 SVGIG (reference sequence). This CDR3 region has 14 residues. The V gene lost 3 bases and the J gene lost 3 bases, with 14 bases spanning the gap. Full variable domain (missing parts from reference TRBV30 and TRBJ1-2): SQTIHQWPATLVQPVGSPLSLECTVEGTSNPNLYWYRQAAGRGLQLLFYSVGIGQISSEVPQNLSASRPQDRQFILSSKKLLLSDSGFYLCAWSRPGLDYGYTFGSGTRLTVV.

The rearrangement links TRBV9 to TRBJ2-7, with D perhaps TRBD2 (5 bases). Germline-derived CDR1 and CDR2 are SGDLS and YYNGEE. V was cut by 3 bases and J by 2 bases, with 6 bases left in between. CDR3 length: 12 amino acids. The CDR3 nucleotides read TGTGCCAGCAGCGCGACTACCTACGAGCAGTACTTC. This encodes CASSATTYEQYF.

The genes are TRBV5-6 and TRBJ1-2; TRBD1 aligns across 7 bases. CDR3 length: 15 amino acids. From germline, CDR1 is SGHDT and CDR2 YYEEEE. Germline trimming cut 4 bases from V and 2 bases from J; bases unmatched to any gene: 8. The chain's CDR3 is CASSPTGRANYGYTF. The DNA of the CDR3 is TGTGCCAGCAGCCCGACAGGGCGGGCAAACTATGGCTACACCTTC.

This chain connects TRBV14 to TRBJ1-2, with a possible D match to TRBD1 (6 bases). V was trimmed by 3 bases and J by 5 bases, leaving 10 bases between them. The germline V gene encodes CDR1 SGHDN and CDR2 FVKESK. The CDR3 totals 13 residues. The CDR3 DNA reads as TGTGCCAGCAGCCAGCGGACAGAGTATGGCTACACCTTC. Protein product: CASSQRTEYGYTF. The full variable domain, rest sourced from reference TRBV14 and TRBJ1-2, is EAGVTQFPSHSVIEKGQTVTLRCDPISGHDNLYWYRRVMGKEIKFLLHFVKESKQDESGMPNNRFLAERTGGTYSTLKVQPAELEDSGVYFCASSQRTEYGYTFGSGTRLTVV.

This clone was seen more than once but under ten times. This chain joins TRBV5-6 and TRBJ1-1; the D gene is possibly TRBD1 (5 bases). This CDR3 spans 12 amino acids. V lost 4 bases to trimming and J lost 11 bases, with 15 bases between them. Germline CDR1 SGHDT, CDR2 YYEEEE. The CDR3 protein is CASSSRDLGAFF. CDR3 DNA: TGTGCCAGCAGCAGTAGGGACTTGGGGGCTTTCTTT. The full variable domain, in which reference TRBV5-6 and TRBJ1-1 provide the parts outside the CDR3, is DAGVTQSPTHLIKTRGQQVTLRCSPKSGHDTVSWYQQALGQGPQFIFQYYEEEERQRGNFPDRFSGHQFPNYSSELNVNALLLGDSALYLCASSSRDLGAFFGQGTRLTVV.

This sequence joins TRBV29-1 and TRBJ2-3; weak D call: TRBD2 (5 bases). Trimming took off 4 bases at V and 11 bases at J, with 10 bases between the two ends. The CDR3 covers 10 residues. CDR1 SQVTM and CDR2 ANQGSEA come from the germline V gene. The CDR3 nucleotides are TGCAGCGTTGCCGAAGGAGGGCAGTATTTT. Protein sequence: CSVAEGGQYF.

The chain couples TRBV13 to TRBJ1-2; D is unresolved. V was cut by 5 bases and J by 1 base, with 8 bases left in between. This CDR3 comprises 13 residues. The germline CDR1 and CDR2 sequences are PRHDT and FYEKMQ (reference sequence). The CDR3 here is CASSLRDNYGYTF. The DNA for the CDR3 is TGTGCCAGCAGCCTCCGGGATAACTATGGCTACACCTTC. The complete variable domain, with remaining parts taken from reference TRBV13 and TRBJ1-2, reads AAGVIQSPRHLIKEKRETATLKCYPIPRHDTVYWYQQGPGQDPQFLISFYEKMQSDKGSIPDRFSAQQFSDYHSELNMSSLELGDSALYFCASSLRDNYGYTFGSGTRLTVV.